This is a list of T cell receptor beta chains from one sample in a study of blood T cells in healthy people across ages. TCRdb re-derived calls from the 5' RACE reads in MiXCR, one entry per CDR3 protein. Seen here are over 1,300,000 distinct CDR3 sequences, around 59% observed once, and the top ten hold over 6.5%. Sequencing input: blood. The receptor set was obtained from a young man in good health. Both conserved end residues are part of each CDR3. Fields, in order: J gene, D gene, V gene, clone size, CDR3 DNA, CDR3 protein. The D gene is left open where the match is weak. For some rows the clone size is stated as once, few or many, or as a class when expanded; others skip it.

>TRBJ2-1|TRBD2|TRBV6-5|.
TGTGCCAGCAGCCTAGCCGGGACTAGACTCAATGAGCAGTTCTTC
CASSLAGTRLNEQFF
>TRBJ2-7|TRBD1|TRBV6-6|few
TGTGCCAGCAGTTTACAGGGGATCAGCGAGCAGTACTTC
CASSLQGISEQYF
>TRBJ2-7|.|TRBV6-5|.
TGTGCCAGCAGTTACTCGTTCGCCAGCGAGCAGTACTTC
CASSYSFASEQYF
>TRBJ2-1|TRBD2|TRBV27|.
TGTGCCAGCAATTCTCGGACTAGGAGCGGCAATGAGCAGTTCTTC
CASNSRTRSGNEQFF
>TRBJ1-6|TRBD1|TRBV5-1|few
TGCGCCAGCAGACGGGACAGACTACTTTATAATTCACCCCTCCACTTT
CASRRDRLLYNSPLHF
>TRBJ2-5|TRBD1|TRBV7-9|.
TGTGCCAGCAGCTTAGACGGACAGGGCGGGACCCAGTACTTC
CASSLDGQGGTQYF
>TRBJ2-3|TRBD2|TRBV11-2|.
TGTGCCAGCAGTACCGGGACTAGCTTGATAGGAACAGATACGCAGTATTTT
CASSTGTSLIGTDTQYF
>TRBJ1-2|.|TRBV29-1|few
TGCAGCGTTGAGGCCAGCACTAACTATGGCTACACCTTC
CSVEASTNYGYTF
>TRBJ2-7|TRBD2|TRBV5-1|.
TGCACCAGCAGCATTACGGTAGCGGGGAACTACGAGCAGTACTTC
CTSSITVAGNYEQYF
>TRBJ2-7|TRBD2|TRBV28|once
TGTGCCAGCAGTTTTAAGATCGGGGTCGGGGGGGGCTCCTACGAGCAGTACTTC
CASSFKIGVGGGSYEQYF
>TRBJ2-3|TRBD2|TRBV20-1|.
TGCAGTGCTAGAGATATCGAGCGGGAGTACGCAGATACGCAGTATTTT
CSARDIEREYADTQYF
>TRBJ2-1|TRBD1|TRBV6-1|.
TGTGCCAGCAGTGAGGACAGGGGGGACTACAATGAGCAGTTCTTC
CASSEDRGDYNEQFF
>TRBJ2-5|TRBD2|TRBV12-5|.
TGTGCTAGTGGCCCGTGGGGCGGGAGTACAGAGACCCAGTACTTC
CASGPWGGSTETQYF
>TRBJ2-7|TRBD2|TRBV20-1|few
TGCAGTGCTAGAGAAGCCTTTGGGCTAGCGGCCTACGAGCAGTACTTC
CSAREAFGLAAYEQYF
>TRBJ1-5|.|TRBV6-6|once
TGTGCCAGCAGTTACTCAGTCCAGATCAATCAGCCCCAGCATTTT
CASSYSVQINQPQHF
>TRBJ2-1|TRBD1|TRBV7-8|.
TGTGCCAGCAGCTACCGGGACAGATTGTACAATGAGCAGTTCTTC
CASSYRDRLYNEQFF
>TRBJ2-3|.|TRBV5-1|.
TGCGCCAGCAGCTTGGAAGTACTAGCAGATACGCAGTATTTT
CASSLEVLADTQYF
>TRBJ2-7|.|TRBV4-1|.
TGTGCCAGCAGCCAAGATGGAGCAGACTACGAGCAGTACTTC
CASSQDGADYEQYF
>TRBJ2-1|.|TRBV25-1|.
TGTGCCAGCAGCCCGAGTGGGGGGTTTTACAATGAGCAGTTCTTC
CASSPSGGFYNEQFF
>TRBJ2-7|.|TRBV6-1|.
TGTGCCAGCAGTGAAACAGGGCCGTCCTACGAGCAGTACTTC
CASSETGPSYEQYF
>TRBJ2-7|TRBD1|TRBV20-1|.
TGCAGTGCGGAGCCCGGACAGGCCAGCTCCTACAATGAGCAGTACTTC
CSAEPGQASSYNEQYF
>TRBJ2-7|.|TRBV20-1|.
TGCAGTGCGCGAACCGCAGGGAGCGAGCAGTACTTC
CSARTAGSEQYF
>TRBJ2-7|TRBD1|TRBV6-1|.
TGTGCCAGCGTTTTATTCGGGACAGGGGGCTACGAGCAGTACTTC
CASVLFGTGGYEQYF
>TRBJ2-3|TRBD2|TRBV24-1|.
TGTGCCACCAGTGAGGCGGCGGGAGGGGCAGATACGCAGTATTTT
CATSEAAGGADTQYF
>TRBJ2-3|TRBD2|TRBV9|.
TGTGCCAGCAGCCCAGCGGGGGGCCGCACAGATACGCAGTATTTT
CASSPAGGRTDTQYF
>TRBJ2-7|.|TRBV5-1|few
TGCGCCAGCAGCTCCGGAGGGGGGCCTGCCTACGAGCAGTACTTC
CASSSGGGPAYEQYF
>TRBJ2-7|.|TRBV11-2|.
TGTGCCAGCAGTCGAGACAGTCGCCACGAGCAGTACTTC
CASSRDSRHEQYF
>TRBJ2-1|TRBD1|TRBV24-1|.
TGTGCCACCAGTGAGAACCAGGGGGCTACATACAATGAGCAGTTCTTC
CATSENQGATYNEQFF
>TRBJ1-6|TRBD1|TRBV28|.
TGTGCCAGCAGACCCAGGGGGCGAAGGGATTCACCCCTCCACTTT
CASRPRGRRDSPLHF
>TRBJ2-3|TRBD2|TRBV29-1|.
TGCAGCGTTTTTAGCGGGAGGGTTGCAGATGCGCAGTATTTT
CSVFSGRVADAQYF
>TRBJ1-6|.|TRBV11-2|.
TGTGCCAGCAGCTTTTCAGGAAGGACACCGGATTCACCCCTCCACTTT
CASSFSGRTPDSPLHF
>TRBJ2-7|.|TRBV9|.
TGTGCCAGCAGCGCCGTAGCGGAGACAGACTCCTACGAGCAGTACTTC
CASSAVAETDSYEQYF
>TRBJ2-7|.|TRBV28|few
TGTGCCAGCAGTTCCCCTGGGAGGAGACTCTACGAGCAGTACTTC
CASSSPGRRLYEQYF
>TRBJ2-3|.|TRBV7-8|few
TGTGCCAGCAGCCTAAGTGGGGTCAATACGCAGTATTTT
CASSLSGVNTQYF
>TRBJ1-4|TRBD1|TRBV2|.
TGTGCCAGCAGCCCGACAGGGGGATTTGGAAAACTGTTTTTT
CASSPTGGFGKLFF